This TCR beta chain was profiled in a study of cytomegalovirus exposure and HLA in healthy donors. Study results and caveats: The tendency of first-cohort TCR clusters to co-occur in the 120 validation repertoires was identified by a subsequent analysis. The study put 150 to 200 TCR beta chains on its list as cytomegalovirus-associated.

CDR3 length: 15 amino acids. Between the trimmed V and J ends, which lost 5 bases and 5 bases, there was a span of 18 bases. Germline V lookup: CDR1 SGHNT, CDR2 YENEEA. Using immunoSEQ multiplex PCR, the repertoire was profiled, and TCRdb retains in-frame clones only, with some absent. The sample includes 140,000 or so clones, roughly 89% seen only once; the top ten take roughly 4.5%. In regard to this clone: Its antigen is currently unknown.

This receptor was identified in a man between 18 and 35 years old in good health and CMV-seropositive. The V call is TRBV11-3, the J call TRBJ1-1; D may be TRBD1 (5 bases). The sample consisted of PBMCs. The CDR3 loop is CASSPSAGGGTEAFF. CDR3 DNA: TGTGCCAGCAGCCCCTCGGCCGGCGGGGGAACTGAAGCTTTCTTT.